What follows are 4 T cell receptor beta chains derived from one specimen sequenced in a study of post-analysis software for immune sequencing data. The authors incorporated unique molecular identifiers into the TCR beta cDNA libraries. In TCRdb, the PCR reads were re-called with MiXCR into one record per CDR3 protein. The data contain under 900,000 distinct CDR3 sequences, approximately 50% of them singletons. Points from the study as a whole: TRBV5-6, TRBV5-1 and TRBV20-1 were among several TRBV segments more frequent in patients than controls.

These receptors' antigens are unknown. The sample was blood. The receptors were sampled from a girl between 10 and 17 years old with multiple sclerosis.

The gene calls are TRBV7-2 and TRBJ1-1, with D uncertain. Per germline, CDR1 SGHTA and CDR2 FQGNSA. V shed 2 bases and J shed 0 bases, with 7 bases lying between them. The CDR3 covers 14 residues. The CDR3 reads CASSLPMLNTEAFF. The CDR3 DNA reads as TGTGCCAGCAGCTTACCGATGCTGAACACTGAAGCTTTCTTT.

The gene calls are TRBV20-1 and TRBJ2-3; tentatively, D is TRBD2 (6 bases). This CDR3 contains 10 residues. Looked up from germline, CDR1 is DFQATT and CDR2 is SNEGSKA (reference sequence). Deletions cut 5 bases from V and 6 bases from J, with 6 bases between. This CDR3 reads CSAGGDTQYF. The DNA for the CDR3 is TGCAGTGCTGGAGGGGATACGCAGTATTTT.

The V call is TRBV24-1, the J call TRBJ2-1; 7 bases fit TRBD2. Trimming at V came to 8 bases and at J to 7 bases, leaving 7 bases not matched to a gene. This CDR3 comprises 13 residues. Germline CDR1 reads KGHDR; CDR2 reads SFDVKD. CDR3 bases: TGTGCCACCAACCCGGGTAGCGGGAATGAGCAGTTCTTC. This codes for CATNPGSGNEQFF.

The chain joins TRBV10-3 to TRBJ2-7; D remains ambiguous. Trimming took off 7 bases at V and 3 bases at J, with 13 bases between the two ends. Germline CDR1 reads ENHRY; CDR2 reads SYGVKD. This CDR3 comprises 13 residues. This CDR3 is CAITYDRNYEQYF. The DNA for the CDR3 is TGTGCCATCACTTACGACCGAAACTACGAGCAGTACTTC.